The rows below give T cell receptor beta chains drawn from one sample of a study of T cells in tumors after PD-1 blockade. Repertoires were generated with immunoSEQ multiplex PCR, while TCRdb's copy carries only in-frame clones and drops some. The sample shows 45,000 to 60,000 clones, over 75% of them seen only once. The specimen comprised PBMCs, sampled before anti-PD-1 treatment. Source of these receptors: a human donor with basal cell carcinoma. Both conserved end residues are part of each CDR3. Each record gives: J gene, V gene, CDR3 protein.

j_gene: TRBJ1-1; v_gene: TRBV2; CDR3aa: CASNLLGETEAFF
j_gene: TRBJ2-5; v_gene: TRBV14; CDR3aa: CASSQVQETQYF
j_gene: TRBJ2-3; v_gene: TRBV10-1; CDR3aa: CASSAGLAGNTDTQYF
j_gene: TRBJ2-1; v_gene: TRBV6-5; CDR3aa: CASSPPGGPYNEQFF
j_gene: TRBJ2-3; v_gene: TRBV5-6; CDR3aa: CASSYRTSGGAADTQYF
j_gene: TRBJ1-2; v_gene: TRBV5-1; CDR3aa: CASSISSRGTNYGYTF
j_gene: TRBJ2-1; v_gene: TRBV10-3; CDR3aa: CAISSGPNNEQFF
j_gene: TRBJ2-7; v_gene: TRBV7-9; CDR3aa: CASSLLADEQYF
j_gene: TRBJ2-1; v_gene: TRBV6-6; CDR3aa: CASSYGHEQFF
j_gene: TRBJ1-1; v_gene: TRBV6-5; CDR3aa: CASRPTANTEAFF
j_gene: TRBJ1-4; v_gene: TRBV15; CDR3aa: CATSRGTSFGGPVLEKLFF
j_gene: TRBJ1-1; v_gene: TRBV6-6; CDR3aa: CAGDTGAGTEAFF
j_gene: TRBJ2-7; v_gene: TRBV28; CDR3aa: CASSLVSGNEQYF
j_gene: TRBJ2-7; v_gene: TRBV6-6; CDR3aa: CASSYSLGYEQYF
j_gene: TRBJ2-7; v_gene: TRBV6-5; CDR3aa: CASSPHLGPYEQYF
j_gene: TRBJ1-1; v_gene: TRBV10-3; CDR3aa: CAISESMAAGVGTEAFF
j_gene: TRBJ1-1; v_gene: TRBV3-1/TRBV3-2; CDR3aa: CASSFSFNTLNTEAFF
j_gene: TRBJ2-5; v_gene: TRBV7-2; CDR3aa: CASSLFGALAGGQETQYF
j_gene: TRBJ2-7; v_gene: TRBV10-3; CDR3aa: CAISDTGDYEQYF
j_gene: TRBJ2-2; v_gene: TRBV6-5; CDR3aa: CASRPDRGQSGELFF
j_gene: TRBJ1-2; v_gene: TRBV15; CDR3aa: CATSSGQSMSPRGYTF
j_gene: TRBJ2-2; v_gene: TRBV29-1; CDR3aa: CSVRVSVAGELFF
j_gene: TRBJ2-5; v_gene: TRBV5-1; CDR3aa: CASSWRQGETQYF
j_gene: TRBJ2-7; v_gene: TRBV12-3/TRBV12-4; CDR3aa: CASSLSGGHEQYF
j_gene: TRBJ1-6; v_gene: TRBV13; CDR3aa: CASSLGPRGRVSNSPLHF
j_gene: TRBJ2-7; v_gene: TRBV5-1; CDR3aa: CASSSGVAVELEQYF
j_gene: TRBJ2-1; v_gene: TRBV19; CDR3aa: CASTLTPGNEQFF
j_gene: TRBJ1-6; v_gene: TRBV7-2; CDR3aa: CASSLEMGYNSPLHF
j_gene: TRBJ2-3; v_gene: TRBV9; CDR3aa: CASSGGLGRTDTQYF
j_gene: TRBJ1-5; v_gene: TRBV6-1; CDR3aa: CASSEARTRQPQHF
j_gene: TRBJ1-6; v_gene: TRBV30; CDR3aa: CAWVLTGGNSPLHF
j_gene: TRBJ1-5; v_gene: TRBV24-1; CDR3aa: CATSLRNQPQHF
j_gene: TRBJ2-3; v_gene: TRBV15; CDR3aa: CATKVLLTTDTQYF
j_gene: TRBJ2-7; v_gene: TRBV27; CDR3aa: CASSPRSPYEQYF
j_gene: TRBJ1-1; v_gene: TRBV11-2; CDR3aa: CASSLKTGIPSMNTEAFF
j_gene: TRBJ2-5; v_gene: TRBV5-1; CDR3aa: CASSVKGGSETQYF
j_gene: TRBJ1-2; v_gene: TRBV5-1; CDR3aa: CASSLNGEGPSDGYTF
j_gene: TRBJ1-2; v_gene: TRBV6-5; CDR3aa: CASSYLGGRGNYGYTF
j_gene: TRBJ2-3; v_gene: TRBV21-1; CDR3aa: CASNRATYPAGALDTQYF
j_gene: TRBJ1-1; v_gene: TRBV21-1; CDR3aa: CASRQWMNTEAFF
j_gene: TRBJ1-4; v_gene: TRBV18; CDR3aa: CASSRGTGWDEKLFF
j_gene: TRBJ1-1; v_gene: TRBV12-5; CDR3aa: CASGFAENTEAFF
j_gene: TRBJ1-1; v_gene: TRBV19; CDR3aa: CASSTVTDKAFF
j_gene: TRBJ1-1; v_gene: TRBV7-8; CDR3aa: CASSLYWETEAFF
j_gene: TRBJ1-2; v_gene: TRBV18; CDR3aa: CASSPPQWRNYGYTF
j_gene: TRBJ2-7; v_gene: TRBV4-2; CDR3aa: CASSRDKGYEQYF
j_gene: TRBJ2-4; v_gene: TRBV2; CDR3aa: CASRGGGGAKNIQYF
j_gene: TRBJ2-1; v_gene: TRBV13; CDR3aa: CASSSTLGRGGQGSYNEQFF
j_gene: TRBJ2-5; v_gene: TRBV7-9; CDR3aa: CASSHPVTSQETQYF
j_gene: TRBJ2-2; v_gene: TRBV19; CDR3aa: CATHGTRAGELFF
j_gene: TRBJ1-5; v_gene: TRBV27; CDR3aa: CASSPSSRGYQPQHF
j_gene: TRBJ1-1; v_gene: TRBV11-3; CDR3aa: CASSFGGNTEAFF